This T cell receptor beta chain was identified in a study of OX40 agonist ivuxolimab in advanced cancers. Measured with immunoSEQ multiplex PCR; TCRdb has only the in-frame clones, and not every one. The top ten hold more than 3.5% of the sample, which has nearly 80,000 clones, 70% to 85% seen once. CDR1 and CDR2 from the germline V gene are LNHDA and SQIVND (reference sequence). This CDR3 is built from 14 residues. The TCR originated in an adult with an advanced solid tumor such as melanoma, head and neck, liver or kidney cancer. This specimen consisted of CD4+ or CD8+ T cells sorted from blood, obtained in a trial of the OX40 agonist ivuxolimab. The chain employs TRBV19 and TRBJ2-5; TRBD2 is a possible D gene (7 bases). The better agreement between TRBJ2-7 and the DNA end casts doubt on the J call. CDR3 nucleotide sequence: TGTGCCAGTACCCCGGGGGGCCCCCTCTACGAGCAGTACTTC. It is translated as CASTPGGPLYEQYF.